This is a list of T cell receptor beta chains from one sample in a study of blood T cell repertoires in COVID-19. Generated by immunoSEQ multiplex PCR, the TCRdb table keeps only in-frame clones and is missing some. The sample carries some 230,000 clones, 75% to 90% recorded once. Sequenced: PBMCs or T cells enriched from blood (not recorded which). These receptor sequences come from a woman aged 18-29 years in a cohort exposed to, infected with or recovered from COVID-19 (not recorded which). The CDR3 runs from the conserved cysteine through the conserved F or W. The D gene is left open where the match is weak. Clone size is stated in some rows and not others, as once, few, many or a class when expanded.

J,V,D,size,CDR3,DNA
TRBJ1-2,TRBV3-1/TRBV3-2,NA,NA,CASSQVRVWSPNYGYTF,TGTGCCAGCAGCCAAGTTCGGGTTTGGTCCCCTAACTATGGCTACACCTTC
TRBJ2-3,TRBV7-6,TRBD2,NA,CASSLTSGSTDTQYF,TGTGCCAGCAGCTTGACTAGCGGATCCACAGATACGCAGTATTTT
TRBJ2-7,TRBV19,TRBD2,NA,CASSIGQGLVYEQYF,TGTGCCAGTAGTATAGGGCAGGGACTAGTCTACGAGCAGTACTTC
TRBJ2-5,TRBV5-3,TRBD2,NA,CARSLLAGETQYF,TGTGCCAGAAGCTTGTTAGCGGGGGAGACCCAGTACTTC
TRBJ1-1,TRBV3-1/TRBV3-2,TRBD1,NA,CASNEGADTEAFF,TGTGCCAGCAACGAGGGGGCTGACACTGAAGCTTTCTTT
TRBJ2-5,TRBV2,TRBD1,NA,CASSRDRQETQYF,TGTGCCAGCAGTCGGGACAGGCAAGAGACCCAGTACTTC
TRBJ1-4,TRBV5-4,TRBD1,NA,CASSPDRGNEKLFF,TGTGCCAGCAGCCCGGACAGGGGAAATGAAAAACTGTTTTTT
TRBJ2-3,TRBV7-9,NA,NA,CASSSVYSSTDTQYF,TGTGCCAGCAGCTCCGTCTACTCAAGCACAGATACGCAGTATTTT
TRBJ2-1,TRBV5-1,TRBD2,NA,CASSIGLAGGSSYNEQFF,TGCGCCAGCAGTATTGGACTAGCGGGAGGGAGCTCCTACAATGAGCAGTTCTTC
TRBJ2-7,TRBV28,NA,once,CASSLLGGEGTYEQYF,TGTGCCAGCAGTTTATTGGGAGGCGAAGGGACCTACGAGCAGTACTTC
TRBJ2-3,TRBV5-4,NA,NA,CASSLSAFKDTQYF,TGTGCCAGCAGCCTCTCTGCGTTCAAAGATACGCAGTATTTT
TRBJ2-1,TRBV7-8,TRBD2,NA,CASGRLAGSSSYNEQFF,TGTGCCAGCGGTCGGTTAGCGGGTTCTAGCTCCTACAATGAGCAGTTCTTC
TRBJ2-7,TRBV6-1,NA,NA,CASSEGPGTYEQYF,TGTGCCAGCAGTGAAGGTCCAGGGACCTACGAGCAGTACTTC
TRBJ1-6,TRBV7-9,TRBD1,NA,CASSLALGGGNSPLHF,TGTGCCAGCAGCTTAGCGTTAGGGGGCGGCAATTCACCCCTCCACTTT
TRBJ2-6,TRBV7-3,NA,NA,CASSLTVTDFRFGANVLTF,TGTGCCAGCAGCTTAACAGTGACAGATTTCCGGTTTGGGGCCAACGTCCTGACTTTC
TRBJ1-4,TRBV7-8,TRBD1,NA,CASSLFPGGNNEKLFF,TGTGCCAGCAGCTTATTCCCAGGGGGGAATAATGAAAAACTGTTTTTT